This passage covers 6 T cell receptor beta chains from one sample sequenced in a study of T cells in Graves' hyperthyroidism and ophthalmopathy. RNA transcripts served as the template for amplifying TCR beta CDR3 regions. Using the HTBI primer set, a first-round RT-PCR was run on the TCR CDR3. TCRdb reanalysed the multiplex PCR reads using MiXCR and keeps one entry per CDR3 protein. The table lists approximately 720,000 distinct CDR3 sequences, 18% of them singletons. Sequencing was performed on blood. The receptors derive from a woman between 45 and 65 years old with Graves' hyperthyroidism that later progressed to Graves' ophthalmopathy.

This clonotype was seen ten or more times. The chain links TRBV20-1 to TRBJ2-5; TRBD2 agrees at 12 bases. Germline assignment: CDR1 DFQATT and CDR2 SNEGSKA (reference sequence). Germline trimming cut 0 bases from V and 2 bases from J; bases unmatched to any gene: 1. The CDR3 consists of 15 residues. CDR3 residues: CSARDGTSGQETQYF. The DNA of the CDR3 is TGCAGTGCTAGAGATGGGACTAGCGGGCAAGAGACCCAGTACTTC.

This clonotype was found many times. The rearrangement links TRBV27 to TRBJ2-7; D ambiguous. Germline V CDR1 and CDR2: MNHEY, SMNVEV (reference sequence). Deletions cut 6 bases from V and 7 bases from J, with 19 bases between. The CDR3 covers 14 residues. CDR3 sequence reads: CASRSSGSPGEQYF. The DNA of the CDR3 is TGTGCCAGCAGGTCGTCCGGAAGCCCGGGTGAGCAGTACTTC.

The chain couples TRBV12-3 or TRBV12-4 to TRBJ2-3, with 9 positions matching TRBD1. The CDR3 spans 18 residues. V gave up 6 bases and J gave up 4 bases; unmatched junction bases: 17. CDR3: CASSSGTGMRIGADTQYF. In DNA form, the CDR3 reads TGTGCCAGCAGCTCCGGGACAGGGATGAGGATTGGCGCAGATACGCAGTATTTT.

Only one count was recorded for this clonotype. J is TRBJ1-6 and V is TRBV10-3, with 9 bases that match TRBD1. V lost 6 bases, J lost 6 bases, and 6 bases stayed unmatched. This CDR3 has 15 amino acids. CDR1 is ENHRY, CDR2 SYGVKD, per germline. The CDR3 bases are TGTGCCATCAGCATTGAGGGACAGGGTAATTCACCCCTCCACTTT. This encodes CAISIEGQGNSPLHF.

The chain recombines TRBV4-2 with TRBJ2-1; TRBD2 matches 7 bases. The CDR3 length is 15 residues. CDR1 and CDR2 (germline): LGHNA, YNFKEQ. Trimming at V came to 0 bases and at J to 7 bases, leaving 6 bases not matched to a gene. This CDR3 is CASSQDMGGLNEQFF. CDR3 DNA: TGTGCCAGCAGCCAAGATATGGGGGGGTTAAATGAGCAGTTCTTC.

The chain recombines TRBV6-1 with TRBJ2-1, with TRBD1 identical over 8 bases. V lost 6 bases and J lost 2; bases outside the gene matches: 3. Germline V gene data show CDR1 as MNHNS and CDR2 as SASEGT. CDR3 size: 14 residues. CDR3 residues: CASSTQGAYNEQFF. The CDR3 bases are TGTGCCAGCAGCACACAGGGGGCCTACAATGAGCAGTTCTTC.